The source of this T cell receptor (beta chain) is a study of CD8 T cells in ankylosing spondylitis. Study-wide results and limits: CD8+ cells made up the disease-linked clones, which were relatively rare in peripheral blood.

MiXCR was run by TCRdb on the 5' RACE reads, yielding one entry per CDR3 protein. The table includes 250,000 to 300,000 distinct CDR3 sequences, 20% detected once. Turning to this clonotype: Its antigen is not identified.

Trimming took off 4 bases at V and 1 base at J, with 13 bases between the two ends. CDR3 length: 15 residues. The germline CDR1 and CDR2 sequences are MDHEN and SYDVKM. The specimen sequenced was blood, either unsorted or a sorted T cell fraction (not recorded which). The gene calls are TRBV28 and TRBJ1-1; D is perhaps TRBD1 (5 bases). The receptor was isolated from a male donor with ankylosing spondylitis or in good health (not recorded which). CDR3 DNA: TGTGCCAGCAGTTCCGTGGGGGGAACGAACACTGAAGCTTTCTTT. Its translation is CASSSVGGTNTEAFF.